These 9 T cell receptor beta chains share one sample of origin, sequenced in a study of T cells in Graves' hyperthyroidism and ophthalmopathy. RNA transcripts were the template for amplifying TCR beta CDR3 regions. A first-round RT-PCR of the TCR CDR3 used the HTBI primer set. TCRdb recomputed calls from the multiplex PCR reads with MiXCR, one row per CDR3 protein. The table records some 210,000 distinct CDR3 sequences, approximately 17% of them present only once. The sample was blood. The receptors derive from a middle-aged man with Graves' hyperthyroidism.

This chain joins TRBV20-1 and TRBJ2-1, with 7 bases that match TRBD2. V gave up 6 bases and J gave up 3 bases; unmatched junction bases: 17. Germline lookup yields CDR1 DFQATT and CDR2 SNEGSKA (reference sequence). This CDR3 contains 17 residues. CDR3 nucleotide sequence: TGCAGTGCCTTAACTCGTGGATCTAGCGGACACTACAATGAGCAGTTCTTC. Translated: CSALTRGSSGHYNEQFF.

There are a few counts of this clonotype. This chain joins TRBV10-1 and TRBJ2-2; D remains ambiguous. The CDR3 is 13 amino acids. Trimming removed 0 bases from V and 2 bases from J, with 1 base in between. The germline V gene has CDR1 WNHNN and CDR2 SYGVQD (reference sequence). CDR3 residues: CASSESNTGELFF. The DNA of the CDR3 is TGCGCCAGCAGTGAGTCAAACACCGGGGAGCTGTTTTTT.

This clonotype was observed at least ten times. The chain carries TRBV6-1 and TRBJ1-2, with a tentative D call TRBD1 (6 bases). CDR1 MNHNS and CDR2 SASEGT come from the germline V gene. The V and J ends lost 6 bases and 6 bases respectively, with 17 bases between them. This CDR3 is built from 14 residues. CDR3 nucleotide sequence: TGTGCCAGCAGCCAACAGGGAATTCGGGATGGCTACACCTTC. Its protein is CASSQQGIRDGYTF.

A few counts support this clonotype. This rearrangement joins TRBV5-1 to TRBJ1-2; TRBD1 matches at 9 bases. Germline lookup yields CDR1 SGHRS and CDR2 YFSETQ. This CDR3 has 14 residues. J lost 7 bases, V lost 4 bases, and 8 bases had no gene match. The CDR3 nucleotides are TGCGCCAGCAGCCCAATACAGGGGGCGGTTGGCTACACCTTC. This codes for CASSPIQGAVGYTF.

The table lists this clonotype with many counts. V usage is TRBV6-2 or TRBV6-3 and J usage is TRBJ1-1; TRBD1 matches at 10 bases. V lost 2 bases to trimming and J lost 11 bases; unmatched junction nucleotides: 5. The length of the CDR3 is 13 residues. CDR1 and CDR2 (germline): MNHEY, SVGEGT. The CDR3 DNA reads TGTGCCAGCAGTTACGGGACAGGGGTTAACGCTTTCTTT. This gives the protein CASSYGTGVNAFF.

The V gene is TRBV9, the J gene TRBJ2-3, with D possibly TRBD2 on 6 matching bases. The CDR3 spans 16 residues. CDR1 is SGDLS, CDR2 YYNGEE, per germline. Trimming stripped 0 bases from V and 5 bases from J, with 16 bases between. The CDR3 here is CASSVEAGYLGDTQYF. The CDR3 nucleotides read TGTGCCAGCAGCGTAGAGGCGGGGTACCTCGGAGATACGCAGTATTTT.

V and J are TRBV5-6 and TRBJ1-1; D uncertain. V lost 2 bases and J lost 3, with 8 bases in between. The germline CDR1 and CDR2 sequences are SGHDT and YYEEEE. This CDR3 contains 13 residues. CDR3 residues: CASSFLRDTEAFF. The CDR3 DNA reads TGTGCCAGCAGCTTCTTGAGGGACACTGAAGCTTTCTTT.

This clonotype was seen ten or more times. The chain carries TRBV18 and TRBJ2-1; 7 nucleotides agree with TRBD2. Per the germline V gene, CDR1 is KGHSH and CDR2 is LQKENI. V shed 3 bases and J 10 bases; nucleotides not matched to a gene: 9. This CDR3 region has 14 residues. The CDR3 reads CASSPGLRTREQFF. DNA for the CDR3: TGTGCCAGCTCACCGGGGCTGCGGACTAGAGAGCAGTTCTTC.

CDR3 sequence reads: CASSLGLAGGWIDTQYF. The CDR3 region has the DNA TGTGCCAGCAGTTTGGGACTAGCGGGAGGATGGATAGATACGCAGTATTTT. J is TRBJ2-3 and V is TRBV6-5; 15 bases are a match to TRBD2. Trimming at V came to 4 bases and at J to 5 bases, leaving 7 bases not matched to a gene. The CDR3 length is 17 residues. Germline CDR1 reads MNHEY; CDR2 reads SVGAGI.